This record looks at one TCR beta chain sequence and its context. The antigen is undetermined. A much larger clone differs from this one at a single base, so this may be a read error. Unique molecular identifiers were built into the TCR beta cDNA libraries. TCRdb reprocessed the PCR reads with MiXCR, giving one entry per CDR3 protein. In the table there are about 190,000 distinct CDR3 sequences, over 25% of which are singletons. Germline V gene sequence: CDR1 SGHRS, CDR2 YFSETQ. The CDR3 sequence is 13 residues long. This sample was included in a study of post-analysis software for immune sequencing data. General study results and limits: The five TRBV segments detected at higher frequency in patients than in controls included TRBV5-6, TRBV5-1 and TRBV20-1.

Sample: blood. This clonotype originated in a girl under 18 with multiple sclerosis. V gene TRBV5-1 combines with J gene TRBJ1-1; unclear D gene. The CDR3 sequence is CAGSLVGSTEAFF. The CDR3 DNA is TGCGCCGGCAGCTTGGTGGGGAGCACTGAAGCTTTCTTT.